This entry is about one T cell receptor beta chain. Its antigen is still unknown. Some clones are missing from TCRdb's copy, which holds only in-frame ones; the method was immunoSEQ multiplex PCR. The table includes 2,000 or so clones, 57% detected once. The data were taken from a study of STAT3 mutations in large granular lymphocyte leukemia. Turning to the study itself: Roughly half the longitudinally sequenced T-LGLL patients had canonical STAT3 mutations. Under 50% of treated T-LGLL patients showed hematologic response to immunosuppression. Study-level points and caveats: In T-cell large granular lymphocyte leukemia, about half of patients showed multiple immunodominant subclonotypes. Some patients had dominant TCR clones larger than their STAT3 mutant burden. After therapy, about 35% of the 18 patients switched clonotypes, all new clones STAT3 wild type.

V was clipped by 6 bases and J by 15 bases, with 12 bases between them. Germline V gene lookup returns CDR1 SGHNT and CDR2 YYREEE (reference sequence). The CDR3 is made up of 10 amino acids. Sequencing was carried out using peripheral blood mononuclear cells. The source of this sequence is a man between 60 and 75 years old with T-cell large granular lymphocyte leukemia. Some clones in this sample may be carry-over from other donors' samples. The chain joins TRBV5-4 to TRBJ1-4; D not resolved. CDR3 amino acids: CASMGPSLFF. The DNA for the CDR3 is TGTGCCAGCATGGGCCCTAGTTTGTTTTTT.